The source of this T cell receptor (beta chain) is a study of post-analysis software for immune sequencing data. About this clonotype: Its matching antigen is unknown.

The CDR3 contains 15 residues. V trimming: 5 bases; J trimming: 0 bases; junction bases outside the gene matches: 3. The germline CDR1 and CDR2 sequences are ENHRY and SYGVKD. Study results and caveats: Same-batch preparations were strongly co-clustered by F measure. Controls showed lower frequencies than patients for 4 or 5 TRBV segments, and TRBV5-6, TRBV5-1 and TRBV20-1 were among these.

Unique-molecular-identifier-tagged TCR beta cDNA libraries were used. One entry per CDR3 protein results from TCRdb running MiXCR on the PCR reads. Altogether 600,000 to 750,000 distinct CDR3 sequences are present, 59% being singletons, with the ten largest covering about 11%. The chain recombines TRBV10-3 with TRBJ1-2; TRBD1 matches 10 bases. Sequencing was done on a sample of blood. The clonotype comes from a girl aged 2 to 10 with multiple sclerosis. CDR3 sequence: CAISPGTGANYGYTF. The DNA for the CDR3 is TGTGCCATCAGTCCCGGGACAGGGGCTAACTATGGCTACACCTTC.